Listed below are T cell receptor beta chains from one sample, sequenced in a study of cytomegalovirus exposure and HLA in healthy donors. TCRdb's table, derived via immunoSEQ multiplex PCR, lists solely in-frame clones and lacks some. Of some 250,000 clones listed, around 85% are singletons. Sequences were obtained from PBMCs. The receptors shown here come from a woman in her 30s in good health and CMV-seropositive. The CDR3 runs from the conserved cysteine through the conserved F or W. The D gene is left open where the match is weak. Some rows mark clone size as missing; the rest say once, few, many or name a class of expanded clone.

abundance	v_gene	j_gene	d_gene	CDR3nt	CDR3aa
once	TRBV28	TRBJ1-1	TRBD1	TGTGCCAGCAGTCAGACAGGGGTCACTGAAGCTTTCTTT	CASSQTGVTEAFF
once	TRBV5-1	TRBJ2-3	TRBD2	TGCGCCAGCAGCTTGACGCTTAGCGGGAGTAGCGGAGATACGCAGTATTTT	CASSLTLSGSSGDTQYF
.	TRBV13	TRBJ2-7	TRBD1	TGTGCCAGCAGCCCAAAGACAGGGTCGGGGGAGCAGTACTTC	CASSPKTGSGEQYF
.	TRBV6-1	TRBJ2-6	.	TGTGCCAGCACCTTATCATTACAGGGGGCCAACGTCCTGACTTTC	CASTLSLQGANVLTF
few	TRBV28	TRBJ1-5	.	TGTGCCAGCAGTTTTTGGACAGAGCCCCAGCATTTT	CASSFWTEPQHF
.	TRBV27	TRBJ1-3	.	TGTGCCAGCAGACGCCTCGGGGAACCAGGAAACACCATATATTTT	CASRRLGEPGNTIYF
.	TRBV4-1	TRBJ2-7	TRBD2	TGCGCCAGCAGCCAAGGTGGACTAGCTTCCTACGAGCAGTACTTC	CASSQGGLASYEQYF
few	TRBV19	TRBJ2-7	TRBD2	TGTGCCAGTAGTCCCGGACTAGCGAACTACGAGCAGTACTTC	CASSPGLANYEQYF
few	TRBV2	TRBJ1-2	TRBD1	TGTGCCAGCAGCTTCGACAGGGGGAGGAACTATGGCTACACCTTC	CASSFDRGRNYGYTF
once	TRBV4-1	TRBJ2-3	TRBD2	TGCGCCAGCAGCCAGATCAGGGGACTAGGGGAAGATACGCAGTATTTT	CASSQIRGLGEDTQYF
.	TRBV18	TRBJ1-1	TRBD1	TGTGCCAGCTCACCGCGGCCCGGGACAGGGGGCAGGTCGAACACTGAAGCTTTCTTT	CASSPRPGTGGRSNTEAFF
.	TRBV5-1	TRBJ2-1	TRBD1	TGCGCCAGCAACGAAGGGACAGGCTACAATGAGCAGTTCTTC	CASNEGTGYNEQFF
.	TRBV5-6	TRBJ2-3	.	TGTGCCAGCAGCCACCTCGGGAAGAACACAGATACGCAGTATTTT	CASSHLGKNTDTQYF
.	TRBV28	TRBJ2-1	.	TGTGCCAGCAGCCCTCCGGCGGGGACAGCCTACAATGAGCAGTTCTTC	CASSPPAGTAYNEQFF
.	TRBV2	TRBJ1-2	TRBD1	TGTGCCAGCAGTGCCCGACAGGGGCGGTTGCTCTATGGCTACACCTTC	CASSARQGRLLYGYTF
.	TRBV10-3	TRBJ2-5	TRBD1	TGTGCCATAAAGACAGGGCTGGGGGAGACCCAGTACTTC	CAIKTGLGETQYF
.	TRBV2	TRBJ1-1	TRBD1	TGTGCCAGCAGGACAGGGTTCAGGAACACTGAAGCTTTCTTT	CASRTGFRNTEAFF
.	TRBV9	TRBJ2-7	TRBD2	TGTGCCAGCAGCGTAAGTCGGGAGCGGGGAGCCGGGCAGTACTTC	CASSVSRERGAGQYF
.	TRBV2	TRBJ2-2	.	TGTGCCAGCAGGCCCAGTGGGGCCCCAACGGCCGGGGAGCTGTTTTTT	CASRPSGAPTAGELFF
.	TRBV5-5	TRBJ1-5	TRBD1	TGTGCCAGCAGCGGGGACAGGGGCGGTCAGCCCCAGCATTTT	CASSGDRGGQPQHF
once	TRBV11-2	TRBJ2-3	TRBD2	TGTGCCAGCAGCTCAGGGGTACTAGCGGGACCAACGCAGTATTTT	CASSSGVLAGPTQYF
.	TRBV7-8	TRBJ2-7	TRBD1	TGTGCCAGCAGCTTGGGGGACAGGAGCCTTGAGCAGTACTTC	CASSLGDRSLEQYF
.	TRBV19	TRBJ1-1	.	TGTGCCACTAAAGTCAGAGGGCTGGATGCTTTCTTT	CATKVRGLDAFF
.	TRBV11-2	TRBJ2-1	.	TGTGCCAGCAGCGAACCGGGACATTACAATGAGCAGTTCTTC	CASSEPGHYNEQFF
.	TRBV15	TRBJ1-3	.	TGTGCCACCAGCAGTGGGTGGGAGGAAGTAGGAAACACCATATATTTT	CATSSGWEEVGNTIYF
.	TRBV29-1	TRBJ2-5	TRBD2	TGCAGCGTTGGGACTAGCGGGAGGACCCAGTACTTC	CSVGTSGRTQYF
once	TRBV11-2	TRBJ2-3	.	TGTGCCAGCAGCCCGAGGGATACGCAGTATTTT	CASSPRDTQYF
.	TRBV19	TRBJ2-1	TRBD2	TGTGCCAGTAGTATAGTAGCGGGGGGGGACAATGAGCAGTTCTTC	CASSIVAGGDNEQFF
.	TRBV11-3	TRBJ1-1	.	TGTGCCAGCAGCATAGGACAGAGTGAAGCTTTCTTT	CASSIGQSEAFF
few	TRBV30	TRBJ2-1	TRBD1	TGTGCCTGGGGAAGATCCGGGACAGTGAAGAATGAGCAGTTCTTC	CAWGRSGTVKNEQFF
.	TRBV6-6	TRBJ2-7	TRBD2	TGTGCCAGCAGTTGGACTAGCGGGTACGAGCAGTACTTC	CASSWTSGYEQYF
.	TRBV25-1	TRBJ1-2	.	TGTGCCAGCACCTCCCGGCCGGGGGAATTATACGGCTACACCTTC	CASTSRPGELYGYTF
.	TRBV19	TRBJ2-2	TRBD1	TGTGCCAGCCGACAGGGGTTAGGGATAGACGGAGGGGAGCTGTTTTTT	CASRQGLGIDGGELFF
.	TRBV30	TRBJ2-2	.	TGTGCCTGGAGTGAGATGGGAGTCCAGGCCGGGGAGCTGTTTTTT	CAWSEMGVQAGELFF
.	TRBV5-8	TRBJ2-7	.	TGTGCCAGCAGCCCTATCCTCCTAGACCCAGTAACCTACGAGCAGTACTTC	CASSPILLDPVTYEQYF
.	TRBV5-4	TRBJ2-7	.	TGTGCCAGCAGCTTGGGAGGGACTTCTTCCTACGAGCAGTACTTC	CASSLGGTSSYEQYF
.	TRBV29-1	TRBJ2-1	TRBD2	TGCAGCGTCGCTAGCGGGAGGGCGGACAATGAGCAGTTCTTC	CSVASGRADNEQFF
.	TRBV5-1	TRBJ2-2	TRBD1	TGCGCCAGCAGCTTGTTGACAGGGGGGAACACCGGGGAGCTGTTTTTT	CASSLLTGGNTGELFF
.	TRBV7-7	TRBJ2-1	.	TGTGCCAGCAGCTCAGGACATGAGGATGAGCAGTTCTTC	CASSSGHEDEQFF
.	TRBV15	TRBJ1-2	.	TGTGCCACCAGTCAGAATCGCCCTCTCTATGGCTACACCTTC	CATSQNRPLYGYTF
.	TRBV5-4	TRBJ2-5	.	TGTGCCAGCAGCTCCACAGGGTCCGAGACCCAGTACTTC	CASSSTGSETQYF
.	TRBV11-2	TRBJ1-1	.	TGTGCCAGCAGCTTACCGGCAGGGATCTTTATGAACACTGAAGCTTTCTTT	CASSLPAGIFMNTEAFF
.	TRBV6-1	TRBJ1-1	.	TGTGCCAGCCGTCGGGGGAACACTGAAGCTTTCTTT	CASRRGNTEAFF
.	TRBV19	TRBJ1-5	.	TGTGCCAGTAGTATAGATCTCAGGGATCAGCCCCAGCATTTT	CASSIDLRDQPQHF
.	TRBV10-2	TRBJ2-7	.	TGCGCCAGCAGTGATAAGCGCGGGGGCACCTACGAGCAGTACTTC	CASSDKRGGTYEQYF
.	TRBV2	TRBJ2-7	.	TGTGCCGTTAAATGGGACTTTTCGTCCTACGAGCAGTACTTC	CAVKWDFSSYEQYF
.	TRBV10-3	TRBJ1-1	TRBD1	TGTGCCATCAGTGAGTGGGACAGCGGGGCTTTCTTT	CAISEWDSGAFF